The T cell receptor (beta chain) under discussion was sequenced for a study of cytomegalovirus exposure and HLA in healthy donors. Study results and limitations: Previous analysis showed most TCR beta V segments were productive about 90% or about 30% of the time. TCR beta V- and J-gene trimming was later associated with a missense DCLRE1C variant. As confirmed in vitro, a few CMV-associated chains were specific for CMV antigens.

Worth noting for this clone: Its target is not known.

With 60 Vbeta and 13 Jbeta primers, the PCR was carried out. Generated by immunoSEQ multiplex PCR, the TCRdb table keeps only in-frame clones and is missing some. This sample's table reports about 90,000 clones. This CDR3 region has 15 residues. With V trimmed by 11 bases and J by 3 bases, 11 bases remained unmatched. CDR1 is SGHTA, CDR2 FQGTGA, per germline. This receptor was obtained from a woman between 25 and 40 years old in good health and CMV-seronegative. The sequenced sample consisted of PBMCs. V gene TRBV7-3 combines with J gene TRBJ2-1; 9 bases map to TRBD1. CDR3 in amino acids: CASAPGTGNYNEQFF. CDR3 nucleotide sequence: TGTGCCTCAGCACCGGGGACAGGGAACTACAATGAGCAGTTCTTC.